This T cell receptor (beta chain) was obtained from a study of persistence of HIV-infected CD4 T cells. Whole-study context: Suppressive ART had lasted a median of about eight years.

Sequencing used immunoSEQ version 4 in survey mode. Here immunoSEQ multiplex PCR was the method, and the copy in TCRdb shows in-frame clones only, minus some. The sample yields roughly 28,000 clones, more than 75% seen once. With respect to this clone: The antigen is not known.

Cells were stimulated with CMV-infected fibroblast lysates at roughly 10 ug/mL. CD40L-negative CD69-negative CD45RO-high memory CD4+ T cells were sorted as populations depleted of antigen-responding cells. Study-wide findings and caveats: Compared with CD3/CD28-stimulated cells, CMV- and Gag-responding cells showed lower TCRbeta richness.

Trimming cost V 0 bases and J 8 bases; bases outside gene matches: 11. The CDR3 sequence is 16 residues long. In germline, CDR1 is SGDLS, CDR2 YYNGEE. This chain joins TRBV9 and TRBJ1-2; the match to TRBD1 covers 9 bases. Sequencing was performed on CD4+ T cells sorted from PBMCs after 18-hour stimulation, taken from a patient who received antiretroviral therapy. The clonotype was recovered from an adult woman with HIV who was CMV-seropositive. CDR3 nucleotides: TGTGCCAGCAGCGTAGCCCTCGGACAGGGGATGGACGGCTACACCTTC. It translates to CASSVALGQGMDGYTF.